These 9 T cell receptor beta chains were sequenced from one sample in a study of glioma-infiltrating T cells after dendritic cell vaccination. TCRdb keeps only in-frame clones here, not all; method: immunoSEQ multiplex PCR. There are around 96,000 clones in the sample; around three quarters occur only once, and 5.5% to 7% lies in the top ten. The sample in question was blood, obtained before dendritic cell vaccination. The receptors were gathered from a human donor with glioblastoma.

V gene TRBV5-1 combines with J gene TRBJ2-2; TRBD1 matches at 11 bases. Germline values: CDR1 SGHRS, CDR2 YFSETQ. The J segment lost 6 bases and the V segment lost 4 bases, leaving 2 bases of the junction unmatched. The CDR3 spans 14 residues. The DNA of the CDR3 is TGCGCCAGCAGCCCGGGACAGGGGGCCGGGGAGCTGTTTTTT. This codes for CASSPGQGAGELFF.

CDR3 coding DNA: TGTGCCAGCAGTGCCCTCCCCTCCTATTCCAGGGGGGACGGGGGCTACACCTTC. It specifies CASSALPSYSRGDGGYTF. The chain has TRBV25-1 and TRBJ1-2; 7 bases align to TRBD1. The junction had 22 bases not matched to a gene; V was cut back by 4 bases and J by 8 bases. This CDR3 spans 18 amino acids. Germline assignment: CDR1 MGHDK and CDR2 SYGVNS.

The chain is built from TRBV7-8 and TRBJ2-1; 7 bases agree with TRBD2. The V segment lost 3 bases and the J segment 8 bases; nucleotides outside the gene matches: 16. There are 17 residues in the CDR3. The V gene's germline CDR1 is SGHVS and CDR2 FQNEAQ. This CDR3 reads CASSLGFGGGVGDEQFF. Here the CDR3 DNA reads TGTGCCAGCAGCTTGGGGTTCGGGGGAGGGGTGGGCGATGAGCAGTTCTTC.

This clone has a handful of counts. The chain carries TRBV9 and TRBJ2-3, with D tentatively TRBD2 (7 bases). Germline CDR1 reads SGDLS; CDR2 reads YYNGEE. V was trimmed by 1 base and J by 4 bases, leaving 16 bases between them. The CDR3 spans 16 residues. CDR3 sequence: CASSVMGGGVADTQYF. For the CDR3, the DNA is TGTGCCAGCAGCGTAATGGGAGGGGGAGTAGCAGATACGCAGTATTTT. Full variable domain (remainder filled in from reference TRBV9 and TRBJ2-3): DSGVTQTPKHLITATGQRVTLRCSPRSGDLSVYWYQQSLDQGLQFLIQYYNGEERAKGNILERFSAQQFPDLHSELNLSSLELGDSALYFCASSVMGGGVADTQYFGPGTRLTVL.

This chain joins TRBV28 and TRBJ1-2; TRBD1 might be the D (6 bases). Germline V CDR1 and CDR2: MDHEN, SYDVKM. The V gene lost 1 base and the J gene lost 7 bases, with 10 bases spanning the gap. This CDR3 region has 13 residues. For the CDR3, the DNA is TGTGCCAGCAGTTTATACAGGGCCGGTGGCTACACCTTC. Amino acid sequence: CASSLYRAGGYTF.

This CDR3 is CASSPYYTDTQYF. DNA for the CDR3: TGTGCCAGCAGCCCGTACTACACAGATACGCAGTATTTT. This chain links TRBV7-2 with TRBJ2-3; D not resolved. The germline CDR1 and CDR2 sequences are SGHTA and FQGNSA. V was clipped by 5 bases and J by 2 bases, with 8 bases between them. CDR3 length equals 13 residues.

The genes are TRBV19 and TRBJ1-1, with a weak D call TRBD1 (5 bases). V dropped 7 bases and J dropped 1 base, with 10 bases sitting between them. The CDR3 has 13 amino acids. In germline, CDR1 is LNHDA, CDR2 SQIVND (reference sequence). The DNA of the CDR3 is TGTGCCAGTATTATGGGGGGGAACACTGAAGCTTTCTTT. Translation gives CASIMGGNTEAFF.

The chain joins TRBV5-4 to TRBJ2-1, with 8 bases fitting TRBD2. The CDR3 runs to 17 residues. The trim removed 2 bases at V and 0 bases at J, leaving 7 bases unmatched. Germline V gene data show CDR1 as SGHNT and CDR2 as YYREEE (reference sequence). The CDR3 protein is CASSLVAGLSSYNEQFF. Written as DNA, the CDR3 is TGTGCCAGCAGCTTAGTAGCGGGGCTTAGCTCCTACAATGAGCAGTTCTTC.

This sequence joins TRBV12-5 and TRBJ2-3; 9 bases fit TRBD2. V lost 1 base and J lost 0; bases outside the gene matches: 11. Germline CDR1 is LGHNT and CDR2 is FRNRAP. The CDR3 is 19 amino acids. The chain's CDR3 is CASGLARTSEILSTDTQYF. The DNA of the CDR3 is TGTGCTAGTGGTTTGGCCCGGACTAGCGAGATATTAAGCACAGATACGCAGTATTTT.